The 31 T cell receptor beta chains below were found in one sample sequenced in a study of radiotherapy plus CTLA-4 blockade in lung cancer. Libraries were prepared by immunoSEQ multiplex PCR; TCRdb keeps only in-frame clonotypes and omits some of them. This sample has some 46,000 clones, with 80% to 85% found just once. This specimen was peripheral blood, taken from a patient treated with radiotherapy plus ipilimumab. Receptor source: a human donor with non-small cell lung cancer who had stable disease on radiotherapy plus ipilimumab.

V gene TRBV7-9 combines with J gene TRBJ1-1; 7 bases are a match to TRBD1. Germline V gene data show CDR1 as SEHNR and CDR2 as FQNEAQ (reference sequence). V shed 5 bases and J 2 bases; nucleotides not matched to a gene: 8. The CDR3 loop spans 15 amino acids. The chain's CDR3 is CASSRIGGINTEAFF. The CDR3 nucleotides read TGTGCCAGCAGCCGTATAGGGGGCATAAACACTGAAGCTTTCTTT.

The chain links TRBV5-6 to TRBJ2-1; TRBD2 matches 12 bases. Germline assignment: CDR1 SGHDT and CDR2 YYEEEE. The CDR3 spans 14 residues. The J segment lost 5 bases and the V segment lost 5 bases, leaving 2 bases of the junction unmatched. CDR3: CASSRTSGDNEQFF. Written as DNA, the CDR3 is TGTGCCAGCAGTAGGACTAGCGGGGACAATGAGCAGTTCTTC. Supplemented by reference TRBV5-6 and TRBJ2-1, the full variable domain reads DAGVTQSPTHLIKTRGQQVTLRCSPKSGHDTVSWYQQALGQGPQFIFQYYEEEERQRGNFPDRFSGHQFPNYSSELNVNALLLGDSALYLCASSRTSGDNEQFFGPGTRLTVL.

The J gene is TRBJ1-2, the V gene TRBV18, with 7 positions matching TRBD1. With 4 bases clipped from V and 5 bases from J, the junction kept 4 bases outside the gene matches. CDR1 and CDR2 from the germline V gene are KGHSH and LQKENI. The CDR3 loop spans 13 amino acids. The CDR3 loop is CASSQGAGYGYTF. CDR3 DNA sequence: TGTGCCAGCTCACAGGGGGCTGGGTATGGCTACACCTTC.

This chain uses TRBV28 with TRBJ2-3; a weak D match, TRBD2 (5 bases). This CDR3 comprises 15 residues. Trimming took off 6 bases at V and 4 bases at J, with 17 bases between the two ends. CDR1 MDHEN and CDR2 SYDVKM come from the germline V gene. DNA for the CDR3: TGTGCCAGCAGCCCCCTACGGGGATGGCCAGATACGCAGTATTTT. This sequence encodes CASSPLRGWPDTQYF.

The CDR3 sequence is CASSLALEYEQYF. The CDR3 nucleotides are TGTGCCAGCAGCTTAGCTCTGGAGTACGAGCAGTACTTC. This chain joins TRBV11-1 and TRBJ2-7, with D unresolved. This CDR3 region has 13 residues. V was shortened by 0 bases and J by 4 bases, with 7 bases between the two germline ends. The germline V gene encodes CDR1 SGHAT and CDR2 FQDESV (reference sequence).

The chain combines TRBV9 with TRBJ2-1; TRBD2 agrees at 7 bases. From germline, CDR1 is SGDLS and CDR2 YYNGEE. The CDR3 has 17 residues. Trimming at V came to 2 bases and at J to 8 bases, leaving 16 bases not matched to a gene. This CDR3 reads CASSVHAGSREGYEQFF. DNA of the CDR3: TGTGCCAGCAGCGTCCATGCGGGCTCGAGGGAGGGATATGAGCAGTTCTTC.

This sequence joins TRBV21-1 and TRBJ1-5; the D call TRBD1 from the table was never checked on the DNA. TRBV21-1 is recorded as a pseudogene. The CDR3 has 15 residues. The CDR3 DNA reads as TGTGCCAGCAGGAAAGGGGACAGGGGGGATCAGCCCCAGCATTTT. Residues: CASRKGDRGDQPQHF.

This clone has a single count. V is TRBV2 and J is TRBJ2-3; 15 bases fit TRBD2. Germline V gives CDR1 SNHLY, CDR2 FYNNEI. The CDR3 runs 16 residues. V gave up 5 bases and J gave up 5 bases; unmatched junction bases: 5. Here the CDR3 reads CASSQRTSGRGDTQYF. In DNA form, the CDR3 reads TGTGCCAGCAGTCAAAGGACTAGCGGGAGGGGAGATACGCAGTATTTT.

The chain combines TRBV19 with TRBJ2-7, with TRBD1 identical over 7 bases. Per the germline V gene, CDR1 is LNHDA and CDR2 is SQIVND (reference sequence). The CDR3 consists of 13 residues. J lost 7 bases, V lost 2 bases, and 5 bases had no gene match. The chain's CDR3 is CASSIIHRGEQYF. The CDR3 coding sequence is TGTGCCAGTAGTATAATCCACAGGGGAGAGCAGTACTTC.

The V and J genes are TRBV12-1 and TRBJ2-5; TRBD2, the table's D call, was not compared with the DNA. TRBV12-1 has pseudogene status. The CDR3 loop spans 18 amino acids. The CDR3 sequence: CASSFGGTSGKVIKTQYF. For the CDR3, the DNA is TGTGCCAGCAGCTTTGGCGGGACTAGCGGGAAAGTGATAAAGACCCAGTACTTC.

This clone is deemed medium-sized. The chain is built from TRBV2 and TRBJ1-1; D is perhaps TRBD1 (6 bases). CDR1 is SNHLY and CDR2 is FYNNEI in the germline V gene. V was clipped by 9 bases and J by 4 bases, with 12 bases between them. This CDR3 spans 12 amino acids. CDR3 bases: TGTGCCAGGGGTCAGGGGTTCACTGAAGCTTTCTTT. Protein: CARGQGFTEAFF.

The chain employs TRBV19 and TRBJ2-7; D is possibly TRBD1 (5 bases). The CDR3 totals 14 residues. The germline V gene encodes CDR1 LNHDA and CDR2 SQIVND (reference sequence). V was pared by 3 bases and J by 1 base, with 10 bases between. The CDR3 loop reads CASSISDSSYEQYF. As DNA, the CDR3 is TGTGCCAGTAGTATCTCCGACAGTTCCTACGAGCAGTACTTC.

The V and J genes are TRBV5-1 and TRBJ1-2; D perhaps matches TRBD1 (5 bases). The CDR3 extends over 14 amino acids. Trimming took off 0 bases at V and 1 base at J, with 7 bases between the two ends. The germline CDR1 and CDR2 sequences are SGHRS and YFSETQ. The CDR3 loop reads CASSLETDNYGYTF. Here the CDR3 DNA reads TGCGCCAGCAGCTTGGAGACAGATAACTATGGCTACACCTTC.

V and J are TRBV7-9 and TRBJ2-5; 7 nucleotides match TRBD1. CDR1 and CDR2 from the germline V gene are SEHNR and FQNEAQ (reference sequence). Unmatched junction bases numbered 9, after V lost 5 bases and J lost 3 bases. This CDR3 spans 15 amino acids. CDR3 residues: CASSAAGTDKETQYF. Here the CDR3 DNA reads TGTGCCAGCAGCGCAGCCGGGACAGATAAAGAGACCCAGTACTTC. The full variable domain, completed using reference TRBV7-9 and TRBJ2-5, is DTGVSQNPRHKITKRGQNVTFRCDPISEHNRLYWYRQTLGQGPEFLTYFQNEAQLEKSRLLSDRFSAERPKGSFSTLEIQRTEQGDSAMYLCASSAAGTDKETQYFGPGTRLLVL.

The rearrangement links TRBV15 to TRBJ2-7; the D gene is possibly TRBD1 (6 bases). The CDR3 runs to 15 residues. The V and J ends lost 5 bases and 0 bases respectively, with 14 bases between them. Germline CDR1 is LNHNV and CDR2 is YYDKDF (reference sequence). The CDR3 sequence is CATSRQVLSSYEQYF. CDR3 DNA: TGTGCCACCAGCCGACAGGTTCTCTCCTCCTACGAGCAGTACTTC.

This rearrangement joins TRBV2 to TRBJ1-5; possible D gene TRBD1, 6 bases. The CDR3 consists of 20 residues. Germline values: CDR1 SNHLY, CDR2 FYNNEI. V lost 6 bases and J lost 0, with 27 bases in between. The DNA for the CDR3 is TGTGCCAGCAGACCTAATCTCTATCGACAGGCAGCCCATAGCAATCAGCCCCAGCATTTT. Translating gives CASRPNLYRQAAHSNQPQHF.

The rearrangement uses TRBV6-1 and TRBJ1-5; TRBD1 is a possible D gene (5 bases). This CDR3 is built from 14 residues. V was trimmed by 3 bases and J by 0 bases, leaving 6 bases between them. From germline, CDR1 is MNHNS and CDR2 SASEGT. The CDR3 here is CASSDRDSNQPQHF. The CDR3, as DNA: TGTGCCAGCAGTGACAGGGATAGCAATCAGCCCCAGCATTTT.

The chain is built from TRBV27 and TRBJ2-2, with 9 bases matching TRBD2. V gave up 6 bases and J gave up 3 bases; unmatched junction bases: 11. CDR3 length equals 17 residues. Looked up from germline, CDR1 is MNHEY and CDR2 is SMNVEV (reference sequence). CDR3 in DNA: TGTGCCAGCAGCCCGCAACAGCGGGAGGTGGACACCGGGGAGCTGTTTTTT. Protein product: CASSPQQREVDTGELFF.

The V gene is TRBV11-3, the J gene TRBJ2-5; TRBD1 is a possible D gene (6 bases). The DNA end is a closer match to TRBJ2-7, so the J assignment may be wrong. Germline V CDR1 and CDR2: SGHNT, YENEEA. CDR3 length: 14 amino acids. The CDR3 reads CASSLGAGSNEQYF. DNA of the CDR3: TGTGCCAGCAGCTTGGGGGCAGGTAGCAACGAGCAGTACTTC.

The V call is TRBV27, the J call TRBJ1-1; TRBD1 is a possible D gene (5 bases). Germline CDR1 is MNHEY and CDR2 is SMNVEV (reference sequence). The CDR3 contains 15 residues. Trimming took 8 bases from V and 0 from J, leaving 16 bases between them. The CDR3 spells CASRIGGAVNTEAFF. CDR3 bases: TGTGCCAGCCGGATCGGCGGGGCTGTGAACACTGAAGCTTTCTTT.

This clone was found once. This chain uses TRBV4-3 with TRBJ2-3, with a tentative D call TRBD2 (5 bases). V dropped 4 bases and J dropped 0 bases, with 17 bases sitting between them. The CDR3 length is 17 residues. Germline loops: CDR1 LGHNA, CDR2 YSLEER. The CDR3 nucleotides are TGCGCCAGCAGCCCGGGGTCTGGGTTCACTAGCACAGATACGCAGTATTTT. It encodes CASSPGSGFTSTDTQYF.

The V call is TRBV7-9, the J call TRBJ2-1; no clear D. Germline CDR1 is SEHNR and CDR2 is FQNEAQ (reference sequence). V lost 7 bases and J 1 base, leaving 11 bases between the germline ends. There are 14 residues in the CDR3. CDR3 protein: CASNPALSYNEQFF. The CDR3 DNA sequence: TGTGCCAGCAACCCCGCGCTTTCCTACAATGAGCAGTTCTTC.

This chain joins TRBV7-9 and TRBJ1-2; D uncertain. V lost 3 bases, J lost 8 bases, and 13 bases lay in between. This CDR3 has 13 residues. Germline V lookup: CDR1 SEHNR, CDR2 FQNEAQ (reference sequence). The CDR3 DNA is TGTGCCAGCAGCTTTGCAGGAACCATGGGCTACACCTTC. This encodes CASSFAGTMGYTF. The full variable domain, rest sourced from reference TRBV7-9 and TRBJ1-2, is DTGVSQNPRHKITKRGQNVTFRCDPISEHNRLYWYRQTLGQGPEFLTYFQNEAQLEKSRLLSDRFSAERPKGSFSTLEIQRTEQGDSAMYLCASSFAGTMGYTFGSGTRLTVV.

This clone showed up just a few times. This sequence joins TRBV28 and TRBJ1-5, with TRBD1 matching 8 bases. The germline CDR1 and CDR2 sequences are MDHEN and SYDVKM. V lost 11 bases, J lost 6 bases, and 12 bases stayed unmatched. The CDR3 consists of 14 residues. The CDR3 here is CAWGVAGGGQPQHF. The CDR3 DNA follows: TGTGCCTGGGGGGTGGCAGGGGGCGGTCAGCCCCAGCATTTT. The whole variable domain, remainder taken from reference TRBV28 and TRBJ1-5, is DVKVTQSSRYLVKRTGEKVFLECVQDMDHENMFWYRQDPGLGLRLIYFSYDVKMKEKGDIPEGYSVSREKKERFSLILESASTNQTSMYLCAWGVAGGGQPQHFGDGTRLSIL.

The chain uses TRBV4-3 and TRBJ2-3; 10 bases are a match to TRBD2. Germline V gives CDR1 LGHNA, CDR2 YSLEER. Trimming took 0 bases from V and 4 from J; bases not matched to a gene: 7. The CDR3 has 17 amino acids. CDR3 nucleotides: TGCGCCAGCAGCCAAGATCCCCCAGCGGGAGGGGCAGATACGCAGTATTTT. It translates to CASSQDPPAGGADTQYF.

In this sample, this clone turned up a few times. The genes are TRBV2 and TRBJ1-1; D possibly corresponds to TRBD1 (5 bases). This CDR3 has 15 amino acids. Trimming took off 6 bases at V and 4 bases at J, with 18 bases between the two ends. Germline CDR1 is SNHLY and CDR2 is FYNNEI. This chain's CDR3 is CASSLRGAGGTEAFF. DNA for the CDR3: TGTGCCAGCAGCCTACGTGGGGCGGGGGGCACTGAAGCTTTCTTT.

This clone was detected a few times. The rearrangement joins TRBV6-1 to TRBJ2-7; 8 bases fit TRBD1. Germline CDR1 is MNHNS and CDR2 is SASEGT. CDR3 length: 13 residues. J was trimmed by 5 bases and V by 7 bases; bases with no gene match: 7. In DNA form, the CDR3 reads TGTGCCAGCAAAAACCAACAGGGGGACGAGCAGTACTTC. It codes for CASKNQQGDEQYF.

V gene TRBV15 combines with J gene TRBJ2-7, with TRBD2 matching 9 bases. Per the germline V gene, CDR1 is LNHNV and CDR2 is YYDKDF (reference sequence). The J segment lost 4 bases and the V segment lost 1 base, leaving 5 bases of the junction unmatched. CDR3 length: 15 residues. CDR3 DNA: TGTGCCACCAGCAGAGTCGCGGGAGGGTCGTACGAGCAGTACTTC. Encoded protein: CATSRVAGGSYEQYF.

A few counts support this clone. The gene calls are TRBV9 and TRBJ2-2, with 9 positions matching TRBD1. CDR3 length: 16 amino acids. The germline V gene has CDR1 SGDLS and CDR2 YYNGEE. V gave up 4 bases and J gave up 1 base; unmatched junction bases: 5. In nucleotides, the CDR3 is TGTGCCAGCAGCCCTCGGGACAGGGAGAACACCGGGGAGCTGTTTTTT. Translation gives CASSPRDRENTGELFF. Combining the CDR3 with reference TRBV9 and TRBJ2-2 gives the whole variable domain DSGVTQTPKHLITATGQRVTLRCSPRSGDLSVYWYQQSLDQGLQFLIQYYNGEERAKGNILERFSAQQFPDLHSELNLSSLELGDSALYFCASSPRDRENTGELFFGEGSRLTVL.

This clone was observed a single time. This chain connects TRBV6-6 to TRBJ2-1; 9 bases align to TRBD2. CDR1 is MNHNY, CDR2 SVGAGI, per germline (reference sequence). CDR3 length: 15 amino acids. The V gene end was trimmed by 10 bases and the J gene end by 7 bases; junction bases not matched to a gene: 14. The CDR3 here is CAIPKAGGSGNEQFF. The CDR3 region has the DNA TGTGCCATCCCAAAAGCGGGAGGCTCGGGGAATGAGCAGTTCTTC.

This rearrangement joins TRBV11-3 to TRBJ2-7, with 10 nucleotides matching TRBD1. This CDR3 spans 14 amino acids. Germline assignment: CDR1 SGHNT and CDR2 YENEEA. Losses at the gene ends were 7 bases for V and 10 bases for J; bases not matched to a gene: 13. CDR3 bases: TGTGCCAGCAACGACACCAGGGACAGGGGCGCCCAGTACTTC. Translating it yields CASNDTRDRGAQYF.